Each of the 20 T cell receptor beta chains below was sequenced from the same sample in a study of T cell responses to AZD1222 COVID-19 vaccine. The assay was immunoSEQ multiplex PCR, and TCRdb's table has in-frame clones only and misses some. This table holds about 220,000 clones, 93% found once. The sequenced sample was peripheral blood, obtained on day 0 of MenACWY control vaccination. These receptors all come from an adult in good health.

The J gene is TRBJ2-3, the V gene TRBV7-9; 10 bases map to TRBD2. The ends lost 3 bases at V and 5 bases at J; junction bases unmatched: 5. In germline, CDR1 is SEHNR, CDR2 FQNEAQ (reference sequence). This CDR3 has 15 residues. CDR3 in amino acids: CASSFPSGGIDTQYF. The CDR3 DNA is TGTGCCAGCAGCTTCCCTAGCGGGGGTATAGATACGCAGTATTTT.

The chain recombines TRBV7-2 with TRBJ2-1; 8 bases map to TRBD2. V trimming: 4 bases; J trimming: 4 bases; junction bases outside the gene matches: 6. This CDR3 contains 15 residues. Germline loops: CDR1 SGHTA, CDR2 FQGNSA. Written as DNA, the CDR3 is TGTGCCAGCAGCTCCGCGGGGGGCAATTACAATGAGCAGTTCTTC. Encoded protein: CASSSAGGNYNEQFF.

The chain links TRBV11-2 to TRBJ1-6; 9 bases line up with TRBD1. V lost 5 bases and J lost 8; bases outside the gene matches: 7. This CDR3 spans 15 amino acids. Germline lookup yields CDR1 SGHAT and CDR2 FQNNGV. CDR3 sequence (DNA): TGTGCCAGCAGCCTCGTGGGACAGGGTCATTCACCCCTCCACTTT. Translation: CASSLVGQGHSPLHF.

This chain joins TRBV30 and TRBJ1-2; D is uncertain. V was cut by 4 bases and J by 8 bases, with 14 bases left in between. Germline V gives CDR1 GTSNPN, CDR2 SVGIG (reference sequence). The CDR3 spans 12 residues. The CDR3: CAWNWSGEGYTF. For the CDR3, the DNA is TGTGCCTGGAATTGGAGCGGAGAAGGCTACACCTTC.

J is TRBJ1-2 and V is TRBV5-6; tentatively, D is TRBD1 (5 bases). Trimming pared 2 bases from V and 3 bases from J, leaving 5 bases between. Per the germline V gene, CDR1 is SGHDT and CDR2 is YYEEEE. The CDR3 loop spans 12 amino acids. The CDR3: CASSLGDYGYTF. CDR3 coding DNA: TGTGCCAGCAGCTTAGGGGACTATGGCTACACCTTC. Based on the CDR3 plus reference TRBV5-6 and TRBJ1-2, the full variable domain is DAGVTQSPTHLIKTRGQQVTLRCSPKSGHDTVSWYQQALGQGPQFIFQYYEEEERQRGNFPDRFSGHQFPNYSSELNVNALLLGDSALYLCASSLGDYGYTFGSGTRLTVV.

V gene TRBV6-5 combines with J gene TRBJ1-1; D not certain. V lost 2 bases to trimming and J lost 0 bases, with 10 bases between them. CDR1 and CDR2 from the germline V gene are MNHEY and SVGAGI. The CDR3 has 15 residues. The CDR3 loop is CASSYDRAMNTEAFF. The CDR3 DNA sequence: TGTGCCAGCAGTTACGATAGGGCGATGAACACTGAAGCTTTCTTT.

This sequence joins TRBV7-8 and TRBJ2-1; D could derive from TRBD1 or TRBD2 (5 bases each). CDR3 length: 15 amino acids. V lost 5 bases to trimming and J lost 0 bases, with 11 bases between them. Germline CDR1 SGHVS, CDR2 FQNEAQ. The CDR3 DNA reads TGTGCCAGCAGCCTGAGGGGAGACTCCTACAATGAGCAGTTCTTC. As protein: CASSLRGDSYNEQFF.

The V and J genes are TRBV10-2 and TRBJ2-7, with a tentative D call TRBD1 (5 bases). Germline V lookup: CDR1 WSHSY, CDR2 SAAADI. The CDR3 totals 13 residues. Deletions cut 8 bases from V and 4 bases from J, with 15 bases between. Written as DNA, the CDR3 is TGCGCCAGCGTTCAGGTCCCAGGGTACGAGCAGTACTTC. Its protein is CASVQVPGYEQYF.

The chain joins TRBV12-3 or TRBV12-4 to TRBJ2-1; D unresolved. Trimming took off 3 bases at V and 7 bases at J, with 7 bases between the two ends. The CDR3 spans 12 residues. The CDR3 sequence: CASSFFRNEQFF. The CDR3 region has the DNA TGTGCCAGCAGTTTTTTTCGGAATGAGCAGTTCTTC.

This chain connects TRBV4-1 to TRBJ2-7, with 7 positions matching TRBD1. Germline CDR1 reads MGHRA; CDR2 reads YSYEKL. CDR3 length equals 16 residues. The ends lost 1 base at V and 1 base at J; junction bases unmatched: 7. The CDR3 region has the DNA TGCGCCAGCAGCCAAGTCTGGACAGGTCAGTCCTACGAGCAGTACTTC. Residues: CASSQVWTGQSYEQYF.

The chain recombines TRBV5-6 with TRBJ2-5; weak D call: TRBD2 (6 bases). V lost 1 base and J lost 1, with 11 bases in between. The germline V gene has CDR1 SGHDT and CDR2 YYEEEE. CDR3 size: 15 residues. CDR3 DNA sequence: TGTGCCAGCAGCTTGAGGAGGGGACGCCAAGAGACCCAGTACTTC. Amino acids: CASSLRRGRQETQYF.

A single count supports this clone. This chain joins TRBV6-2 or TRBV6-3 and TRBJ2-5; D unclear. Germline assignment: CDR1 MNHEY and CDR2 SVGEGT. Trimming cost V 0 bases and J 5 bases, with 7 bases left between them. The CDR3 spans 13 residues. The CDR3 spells CASSYSGLETQYF. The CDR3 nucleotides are TGTGCCAGCAGTTACTCGGGGTTGGAGACCCAGTACTTC.

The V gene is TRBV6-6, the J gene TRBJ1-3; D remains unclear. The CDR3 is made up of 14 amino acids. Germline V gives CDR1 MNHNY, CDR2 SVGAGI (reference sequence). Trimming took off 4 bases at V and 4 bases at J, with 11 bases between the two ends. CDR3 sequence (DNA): TGTGCCAGCAGTTCCGTATTAGGGGGAAACACCATATATTTT. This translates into CASSSVLGGNTIYF.

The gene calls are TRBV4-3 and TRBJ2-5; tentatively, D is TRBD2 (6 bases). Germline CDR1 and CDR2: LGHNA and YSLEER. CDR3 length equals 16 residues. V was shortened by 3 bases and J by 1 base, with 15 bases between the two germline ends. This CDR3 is CASSQDYFSGQETQYF. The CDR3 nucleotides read TGCGCCAGCAGCCAGGATTACTTTAGCGGCCAAGAGACCCAGTACTTC.

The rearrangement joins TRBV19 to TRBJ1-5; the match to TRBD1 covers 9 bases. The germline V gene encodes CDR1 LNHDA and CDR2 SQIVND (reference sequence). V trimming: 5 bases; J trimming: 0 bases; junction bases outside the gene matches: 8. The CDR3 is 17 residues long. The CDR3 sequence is CASSVGDRVNSNQPQHF. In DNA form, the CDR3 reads TGTGCCAGTAGTGTCGGGGACAGGGTAAATAGCAATCAGCCCCAGCATTTT.

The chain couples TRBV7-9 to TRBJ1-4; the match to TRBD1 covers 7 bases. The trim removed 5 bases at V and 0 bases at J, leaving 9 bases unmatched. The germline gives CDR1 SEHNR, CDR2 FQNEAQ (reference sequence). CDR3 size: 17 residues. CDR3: CASSGWDSYATNEKLFF. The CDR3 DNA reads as TGTGCCAGCAGCGGTTGGGACAGCTATGCAACTAATGAAAAACTGTTTTTT.

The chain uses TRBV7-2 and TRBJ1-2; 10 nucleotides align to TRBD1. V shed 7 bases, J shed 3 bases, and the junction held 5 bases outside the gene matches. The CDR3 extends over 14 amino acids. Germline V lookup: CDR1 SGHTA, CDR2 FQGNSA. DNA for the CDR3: TGTGCCAGCACCCCGGGACAGGGGCACTATGGCTACACCTTC. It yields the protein CASTPGQGHYGYTF.

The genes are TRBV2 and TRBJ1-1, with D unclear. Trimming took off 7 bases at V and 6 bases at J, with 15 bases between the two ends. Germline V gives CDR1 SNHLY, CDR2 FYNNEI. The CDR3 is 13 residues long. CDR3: CASNRVLRAEAFF. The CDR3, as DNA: TGTGCCAGCAACCGGGTCCTGAGGGCTGAAGCTTTCTTT.

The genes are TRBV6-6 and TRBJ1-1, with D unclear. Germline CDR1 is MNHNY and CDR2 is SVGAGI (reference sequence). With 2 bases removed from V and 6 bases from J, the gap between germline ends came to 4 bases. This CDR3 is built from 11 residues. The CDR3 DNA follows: TGTGCCAGCAGTTACAGAGCTGAAGCTTTCTTT. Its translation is CASSYRAEAFF.

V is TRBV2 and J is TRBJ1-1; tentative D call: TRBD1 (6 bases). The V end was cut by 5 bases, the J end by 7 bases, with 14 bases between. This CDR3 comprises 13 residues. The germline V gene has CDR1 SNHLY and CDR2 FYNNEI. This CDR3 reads CASSTQGLGEAFF. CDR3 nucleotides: TGTGCCAGCAGTACTCAGGGGTTGGGTGAAGCTTTCTTT.